This TCR beta chain came from a study of post-analysis software for immune sequencing data. At the level of the study: Clinical courses comprised relapsing-remitting, secondary progressive and progressive-relapsing multiple sclerosis. The study's findings and limits: In multiple sclerosis, normalized Chao1 diversity was significantly below that of controls. By F measure, strong co-clustering occurred among samples prepared in the same batch.

Turning to this clonotype: Its antigen is not known.

Researchers reported that TCR beta cDNA libraries carried unique molecular identifiers. Roughly 450,000 cDNA molecules were recovered from an input of about 0.85 to 11 million T cells. TCRdb analysed the PCR reads with MiXCR anew, one entry per CDR3 protein. The table records roughly 800,000 distinct CDR3 sequences, approximately 50% of them present only once. The clonotype was recovered from a girl between 10 and 17 years old with multiple sclerosis. The specimen was blood.

CDR3 DNA: TGTGCCAGCAGTGGACAGGGGGAGGGCTACACCTTC. The encoded protein is CASSGQGEGYTF. This rearrangement joins TRBV6-6 to TRBJ1-2; TRBD1 agrees at 10 bases. V was pared by 5 bases and J by 8 bases, with 2 bases of the junction left unmatched. The V gene's germline CDR1 is MNHNY and CDR2 SVGAGI (reference sequence). The CDR3 extends over 12 amino acids.